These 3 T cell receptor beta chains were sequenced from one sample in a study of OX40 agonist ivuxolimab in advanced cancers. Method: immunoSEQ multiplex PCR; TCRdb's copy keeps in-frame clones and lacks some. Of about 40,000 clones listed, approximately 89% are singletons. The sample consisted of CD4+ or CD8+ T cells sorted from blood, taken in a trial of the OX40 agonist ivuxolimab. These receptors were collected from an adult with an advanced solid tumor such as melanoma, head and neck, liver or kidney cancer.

The CDR3 DNA sequence: TGTGCCAGCTCACTAACAGGGGACTCCTACGAGCAGTACTTC. Translated: CASSLTGDSYEQYF. The J gene is TRBJ2-7, the V gene TRBV18; TRBD1 agrees at 7 bases. The CDR3 is 14 residues long. Germline V gene sequence: CDR1 KGHSH, CDR2 LQKENI. Trimming at V came to 4 bases and at J to 0 bases, leaving 3 bases not matched to a gene.

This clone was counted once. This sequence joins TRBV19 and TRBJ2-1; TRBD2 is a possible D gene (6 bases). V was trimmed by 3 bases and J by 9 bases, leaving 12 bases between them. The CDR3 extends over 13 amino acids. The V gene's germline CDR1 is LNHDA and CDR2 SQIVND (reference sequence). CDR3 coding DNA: TGTGCCAGTAGTATGGGGGGAGAGATTGAGCAGTTCTTC. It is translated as CASSMGGEIEQFF.

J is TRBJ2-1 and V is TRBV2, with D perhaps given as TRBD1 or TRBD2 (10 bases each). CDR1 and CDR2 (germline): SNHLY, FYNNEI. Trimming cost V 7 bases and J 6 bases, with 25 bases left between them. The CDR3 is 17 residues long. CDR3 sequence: CASNPGLATGGLNEQFF. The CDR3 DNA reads TGTGCCAGCAACCCGGGACTAGCGACAGGGGGCCTCAATGAGCAGTTCTTC.